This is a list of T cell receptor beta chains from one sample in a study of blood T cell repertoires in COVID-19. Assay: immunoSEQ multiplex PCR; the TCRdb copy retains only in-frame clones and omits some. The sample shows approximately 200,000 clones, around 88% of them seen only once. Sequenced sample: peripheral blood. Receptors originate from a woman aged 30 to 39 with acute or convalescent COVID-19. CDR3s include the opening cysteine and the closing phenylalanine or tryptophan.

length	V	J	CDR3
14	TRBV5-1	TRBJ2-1	CASSLGDFYNEQFF
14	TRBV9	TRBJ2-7	CASSVGQFGYEQYF
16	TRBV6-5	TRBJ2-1	CASSYSTSGRGYEQFF
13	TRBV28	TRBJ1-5	CASKVTKDQPQHF
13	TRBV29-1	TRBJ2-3	CSGGTFGTDTQYF
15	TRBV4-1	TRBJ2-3	CASSRGLAGTDTQYF
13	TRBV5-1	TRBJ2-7	CASSSLGGWEQYF
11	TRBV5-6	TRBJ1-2	CASSFRFGYTF
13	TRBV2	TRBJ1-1	CASSGDRRTEAFF
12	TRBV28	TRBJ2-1	CASSESGRAWFF
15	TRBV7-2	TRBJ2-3	CASTVRGQVADTQYF
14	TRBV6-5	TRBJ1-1	CASAQGFGNTEAFF
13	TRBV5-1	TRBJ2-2	CASSSVGTGELFF
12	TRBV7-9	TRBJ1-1	CASSFTGSGVDF
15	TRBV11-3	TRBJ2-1	CASSPGLAAGDEQFF
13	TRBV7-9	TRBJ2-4	CASSASGGNIQYF
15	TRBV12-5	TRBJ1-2	CASGATADGGYGYTF